This T cell receptor (beta chain) is drawn from a study of CD8 T cells in ankylosing spondylitis (dated by TCRdb to the late 2010s). Looking at the study overall: T cell receptor beta repertoires were profiled in healthy donors and ankylosing spondylitis patients so that disease-linked TCR variants could be found. The full study cohort was made up of over 20 ankylosing spondylitis patients and 108 healthy donors. Samples of peripheral blood were taken, and for ankylosing spondylitis patients, synovial fluid was collected as well. Overall study outcomes, separate from this receptor: A CD8+ phenotype was shown by the disease-linked clones, which were found at relatively low frequencies in peripheral blood. A TCR beta motif made up of several highly homologous amino acid variants appeared to be characteristic of blood from ankylosing spondylitis patients. Some TCR beta motif variants had previously been reported in synovial fluid and blood of reactive arthritis patients, which suggested common disease-initiation mechanisms. Significant enrichment of the disease-linked clones was reported in matched synovial fluid samples from ankylosing spondylitis patients.

The CDR3, from cysteine to phenylalanine, totals 14 residues. Only the CDR3 DNA stays, 42 bases, in frame from base 1. V is clipped by 0 bases and J by 6 bases, and the sequence between their germline boundaries is 9 bases long. Via the germline V gene, CDR1 is SGHRS and CDR2 YFSETQ. In this sample, this clonotype turned up many times. The target of this receptor is not known. No much larger clonotype is one base removed from it; base qualities were not supplied. The listed sequencing device is Illumina HiSeq 2500. Quantitative 5'-RACE with molecular barcodes was the method used to prepare the TCR beta libraries. For the original study's pipeline: A new computational method based on a probabilistic model of VDJ rearrangement was used to identify disease-linked TCR variants. TCRdb ran its own pipeline on the public reads, namely fastp trimming at Q25 and MiXCR clone calling, and kept in-frame beta chains. Every entry covers one CDR3 protein and lists the most common genes and DNA from its rows. None of the V and J calls come from the authors' own analysis; TCRdb made them. This sample holds 100,000 to 150,000 distinct CDR3 sequences; around 8.5% were observed only once. Clones ranked in the top ten supply 2.5% to 3.5% of the sample.

Sequencing used blood, either unsorted or a sorted T cell fraction (not recorded which). This sequence originates from a male donor with ankylosing spondylitis or in good health (not recorded which). The chain is assembled from TRBV5-1 and TRBJ2-2, with TRBD1 as a weak D call on 5 bases. CDR3 sequence: CASSLVQGPGELFF. The DNA sequence is given as TGCGCCAGCAGCTTGGTTCAGGGCCCCGGGGAGCTGTTTTTT.